The 10 T cell receptor beta chains presented below share a single source sample, sequenced in a study of blood T cell repertoires in COVID-19. TCRdb's copy holds only in-frame clones and misses some; the assay was immunoSEQ multiplex PCR. Of more than 400,000 clones in the sample, approximately 86% are singletons; the top ten hold 0.7%. Input material: PBMCs or T cells enriched from blood (not recorded which). The receptors were gathered from a woman aged 18-29 years who had recovered from COVID-19.

The chain carries TRBV16 and TRBJ1-1; TRBD1 matches 7 bases. Germline V gene sequence: CDR1 KGHSY, CDR2 FQNENV. Trimming at V came to 7 bases and at J to 3 bases, leaving 5 bases not matched to a gene. CDR3 size: 13 residues. CDR3 region: CASTPTGDTEAFF. DNA of the CDR3: TGTGCCAGCACCCCCACAGGGGACACTGAAGCTTTCTTT.

J is TRBJ1-2 and V is TRBV28; D not certain. Trimming took 4 bases from V and 0 from J, leaving 9 bases between them. Per the germline V gene, CDR1 is MDHEN and CDR2 is SYDVKM. This CDR3 is built from 14 residues. The CDR3 loop is CASSSPEPNYGYTF. CDR3 in DNA: TGTGCCAGCAGTTCCCCCGAGCCTAACTATGGCTACACCTTC.

The chain joins TRBV30 to TRBJ1-6; TRBD1 agrees at 10 bases. Germline V CDR1 and CDR2: GTSNPN, SVGIG (reference sequence). With 3 bases clipped from V and 12 bases from J, the junction kept 5 bases outside the gene matches. The CDR3 is 13 residues long. The CDR3 region is CAWRRTGGGPLHF. DNA of the CDR3: TGTGCCTGGAGGCGGACAGGGGGAGGACCCCTCCACTTT. The variable domain in full, completed from reference TRBV30 and TRBJ1-6, reads SQTIHQWPATLVQPVGSPLSLECTVEGTSNPNLYWYRQAAGRGLQLLFYSVGIGQISSEVPQNLSASRPQDRQFILSSKKLLLSDSGFYLCAWRRTGGGPLHFGNGTRLTVT.

This chain joins TRBV5-6 and TRBJ2-7; 7 bases fit TRBD2. V was clipped by 4 bases and J by 1 base; unmatched bases: 5. Germline V gene lookup returns CDR1 SGHDT and CDR2 YYEEEE. This CDR3 has 14 amino acids. The DNA of the CDR3 is TGTGCCAGCAGCACCCGGGACTATTCCTACGAGCAGTACTTC. Translation: CASSTRDYSYEQYF.

The V call is TRBV5-1, the J call TRBJ1-4; D may be TRBD1 (6 bases). This CDR3 has 14 amino acids. Germline CDR1 is SGHRS and CDR2 is YFSETQ. V was trimmed by 3 bases and J by 7 bases, leaving 13 bases between them. CDR3 protein: CASSSSRGGEKLFF. The CDR3 DNA follows: TGCGCCAGCAGCTCGTCCAGAGGGGGTGAAAAACTGTTTTTT.

The DNA of the CDR3 is TGTGCCAGCAGCTTATTCAGTAGCGGGGGCATCCAAGAGACCCAGTACTTC. Translating it yields CASSLFSSGGIQETQYF. V usage is TRBV5-6 and J usage is TRBJ2-5, with TRBD2 identical over 9 bases. The V and J ends lost 2 bases and 1 base, in that order; junction bases with no gene match: 9. This CDR3 comprises 17 residues. The V gene's germline CDR1 is SGHDT and CDR2 YYEEEE. Looking up the rest from reference TRBV5-6 and TRBJ2-5 gives the full variable domain: DAGVTQSPTHLIKTRGQQVTLRCSPKSGHDTVSWYQQALGQGPQFIFQYYEEEERQRGNFPDRFSGHQFPNYSSELNVNALLLGDSALYLCASSLFSSGGIQETQYFGPGTRLLVL.

The chain combines TRBV5-1 with TRBJ1-1; 10 bases are shared with TRBD1. The V gene's germline CDR1 is SGHRS and CDR2 YFSETQ. V lost 2 bases and J lost 0; bases outside the gene matches: 7. This CDR3 region has 17 residues. The CDR3 reads CASSFRQGAGLNTEAFF. CDR3 DNA sequence: TGCGCCAGCAGCTTTCGACAGGGGGCGGGATTGAACACTGAAGCTTTCTTT.

The rearrangement joins TRBV12-3 or TRBV12-4 to TRBJ2-3; no firm D call. The germline V and J ends were trimmed by 5 bases and 2 bases, with 5 bases remaining between them. The CDR3 covers 12 residues. In DNA, the CDR3 is TGTGCCAGCAGTCGACTCACAGATACGCAGTATTTT. As protein: CASSRLTDTQYF.

Turning to this clone: At the DNA level, this CDR3 is encoded by other sequences in the same sample as well. As DNA, the CDR3 is TGTGCCAGCTCACCGGACAGGGACGCTGAAGCTTTCTTT. This translates into CASSPDRDAEAFF. The chain recombines TRBV18 with TRBJ1-1; TRBD1 agrees at 8 bases. Germline loops: CDR1 KGHSH, CDR2 LQKENI. The CDR3 contains 13 residues. V lost 3 bases to trimming and J lost 6 bases; unmatched junction nucleotides: 3.

The sample holds one count of this clone. The chain is built from TRBV5-1 and TRBJ1-1; 8 bases fit TRBD1. CDR1 is SGHRS, CDR2 YFSETQ, per germline. The CDR3 totals 14 residues. Losses at the gene ends were 1 base for V and 5 bases for J; bases not matched to a gene: 4. The CDR3: CASSLRTGQTEAFF. Here the CDR3 DNA reads TGCGCCAGCAGCTTGCGGACAGGGCAAACTGAAGCTTTCTTT.